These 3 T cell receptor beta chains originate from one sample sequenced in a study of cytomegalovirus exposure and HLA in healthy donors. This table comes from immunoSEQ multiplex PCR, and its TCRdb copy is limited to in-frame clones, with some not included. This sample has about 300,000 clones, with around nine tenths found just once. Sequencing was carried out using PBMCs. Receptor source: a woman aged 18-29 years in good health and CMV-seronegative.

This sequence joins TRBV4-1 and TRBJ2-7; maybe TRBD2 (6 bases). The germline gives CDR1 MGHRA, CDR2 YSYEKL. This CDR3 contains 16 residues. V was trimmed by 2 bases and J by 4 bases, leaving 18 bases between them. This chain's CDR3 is CASSQPSWRDRYEQYF. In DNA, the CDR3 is TGCGCCAGCAGCCAACCTAGTTGGCGGGATCGGTACGAGCAGTACTTC.

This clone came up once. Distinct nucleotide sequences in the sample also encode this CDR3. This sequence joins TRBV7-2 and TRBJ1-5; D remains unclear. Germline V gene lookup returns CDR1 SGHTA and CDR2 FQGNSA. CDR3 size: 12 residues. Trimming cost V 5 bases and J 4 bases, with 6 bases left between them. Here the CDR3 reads CASSPGNQPQHF. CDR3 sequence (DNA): TGTGCCAGCAGCCCGGGTAATCAGCCCCAGCATTTT.

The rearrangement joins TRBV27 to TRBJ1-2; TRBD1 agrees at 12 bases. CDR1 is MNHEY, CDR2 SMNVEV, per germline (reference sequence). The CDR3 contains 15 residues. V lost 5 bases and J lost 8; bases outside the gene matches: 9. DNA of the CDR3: TGTGCCAGCAGTCCCGGGGACAGGGGGCCTCGGGGCTACACCTTC. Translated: CASSPGDRGPRGYTF.